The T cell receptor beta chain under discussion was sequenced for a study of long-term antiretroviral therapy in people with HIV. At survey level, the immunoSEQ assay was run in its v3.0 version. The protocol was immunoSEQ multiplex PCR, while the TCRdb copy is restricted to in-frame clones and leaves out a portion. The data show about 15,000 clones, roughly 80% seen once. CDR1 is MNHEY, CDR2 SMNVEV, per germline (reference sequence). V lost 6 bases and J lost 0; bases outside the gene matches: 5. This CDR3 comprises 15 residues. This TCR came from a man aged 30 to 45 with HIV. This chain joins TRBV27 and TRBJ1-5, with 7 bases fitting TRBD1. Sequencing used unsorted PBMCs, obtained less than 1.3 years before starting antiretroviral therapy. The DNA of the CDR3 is TGTGCCAGCAGAGTGGGACAGTTTAGCAATCAGCCCCAGCATTTT. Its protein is CASRVGQFSNQPQHF.